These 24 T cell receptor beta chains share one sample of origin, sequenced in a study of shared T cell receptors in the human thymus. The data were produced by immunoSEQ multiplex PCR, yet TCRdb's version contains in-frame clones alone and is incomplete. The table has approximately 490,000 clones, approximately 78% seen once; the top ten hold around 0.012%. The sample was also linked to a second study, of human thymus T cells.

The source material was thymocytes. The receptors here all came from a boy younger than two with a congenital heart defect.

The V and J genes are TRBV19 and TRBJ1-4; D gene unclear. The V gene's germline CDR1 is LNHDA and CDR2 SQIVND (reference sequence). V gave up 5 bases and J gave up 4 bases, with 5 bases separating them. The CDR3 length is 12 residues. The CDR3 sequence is CASSPRNEKLFF. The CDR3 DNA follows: TGTGCCAGTAGTCCCCGTAATGAAAAACTGTTTTTT.

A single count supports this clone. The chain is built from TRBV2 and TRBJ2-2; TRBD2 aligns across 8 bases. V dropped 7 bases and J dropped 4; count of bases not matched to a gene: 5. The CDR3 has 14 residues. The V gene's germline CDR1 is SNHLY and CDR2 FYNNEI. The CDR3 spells CASTERETTGELFF. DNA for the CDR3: TGTGCCAGCACCGAGCGGGAGACCACCGGGGAGCTGTTTTTT.

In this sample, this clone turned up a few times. CDR3 amino acids: CASSQVREGEQYF. In DNA form, the CDR3 reads TGTGCCAGCAGCCAAGTACGGGAGGGCGAGCAGTACTTC. The rearrangement joins TRBV14 to TRBJ2-7, with 8 positions matching TRBD2. The length of the CDR3 is 13 residues. The V segment lost 1 base and the J segment 6 bases; nucleotides outside the gene matches: 2. Germline V lookup: CDR1 SGHDN, CDR2 FVKESK.

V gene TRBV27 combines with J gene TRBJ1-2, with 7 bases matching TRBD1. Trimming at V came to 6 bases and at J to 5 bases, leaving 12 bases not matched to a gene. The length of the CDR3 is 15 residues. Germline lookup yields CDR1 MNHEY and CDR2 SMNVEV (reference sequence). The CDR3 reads CASSLRGRLRYGYTF. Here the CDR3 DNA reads TGTGCCAGCAGCCTAAGGGGGCGCCTGAGGTATGGCTACACCTTC.

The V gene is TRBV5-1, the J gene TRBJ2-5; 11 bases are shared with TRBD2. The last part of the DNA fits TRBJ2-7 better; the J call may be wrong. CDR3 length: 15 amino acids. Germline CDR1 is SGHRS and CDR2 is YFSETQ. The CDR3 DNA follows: TGCGCCAGCAGCTTTCTAGCGGGGGGAGATTACGAGCAGTACTTC. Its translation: CASSFLAGGDYEQYF.

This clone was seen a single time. This CDR3 is CASSEETPGLAGKETQYF. The CDR3 DNA is TGTGCCAGCAGTGAAGAGACCCCGGGACTAGCGGGAAAAGAGACCCAGTACTTC. The chain recombines TRBV6-1 with TRBJ2-5; TRBD2 matches at 13 bases. The CDR3 consists of 18 residues. Germline V gene data show CDR1 as MNHNS and CDR2 as SASEGT. Unmatched junction bases numbered 8, after V lost 1 base and J lost 3 bases.

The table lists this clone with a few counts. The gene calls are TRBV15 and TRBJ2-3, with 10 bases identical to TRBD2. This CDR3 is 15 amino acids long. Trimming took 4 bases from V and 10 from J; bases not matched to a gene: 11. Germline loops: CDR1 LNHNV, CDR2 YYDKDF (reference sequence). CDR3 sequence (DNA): TGTGCCACCAGCACACCTAGCGGGAGATCGGTCTCGCAGTATTTT. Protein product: CATSTPSGRSVSQYF.

The DNA of the CDR3 is TGTGCCAGTAGTACGGGGACTAGCGGCGGCACAGATACGCAGTATTTT. Protein: CASSTGTSGGTDTQYF. The chain is built from TRBV19 and TRBJ2-3, with TRBD2 matching 11 bases. J gave up 1 base and V 4 bases, and 4 bases lay outside the gene matches. The CDR3 runs 16 residues. CDR1 and CDR2 from the germline V gene are LNHDA and SQIVND (reference sequence).

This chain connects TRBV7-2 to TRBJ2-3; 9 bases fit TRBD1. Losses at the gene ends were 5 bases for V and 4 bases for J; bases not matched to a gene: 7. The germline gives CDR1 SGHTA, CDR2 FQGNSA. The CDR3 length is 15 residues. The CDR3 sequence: CASSPGTGFPDTQYF. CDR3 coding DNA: TGTGCCAGCAGCCCCGGGACAGGGTTCCCAGATACGCAGTATTTT.

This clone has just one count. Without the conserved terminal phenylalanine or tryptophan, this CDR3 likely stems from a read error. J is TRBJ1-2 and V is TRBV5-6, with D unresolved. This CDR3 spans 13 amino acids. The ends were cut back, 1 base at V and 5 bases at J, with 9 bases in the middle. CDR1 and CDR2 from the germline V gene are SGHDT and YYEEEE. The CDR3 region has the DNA TGTGCCAGCAGCTTGAAGGAGGCATATGGCTACACCGTC. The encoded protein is CASSLKEAYGYTV.

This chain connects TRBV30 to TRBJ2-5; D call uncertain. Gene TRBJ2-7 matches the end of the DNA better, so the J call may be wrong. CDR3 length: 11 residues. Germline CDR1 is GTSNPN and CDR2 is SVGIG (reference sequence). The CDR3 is CARSRGHEQYF. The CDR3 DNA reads TGTGCCCGATCCCGAGGACACGAGCAGTACTTC.

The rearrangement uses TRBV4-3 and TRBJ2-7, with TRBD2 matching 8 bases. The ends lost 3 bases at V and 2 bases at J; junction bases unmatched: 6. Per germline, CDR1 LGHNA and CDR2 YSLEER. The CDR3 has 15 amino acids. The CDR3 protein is CASSQALAGPYEQYF. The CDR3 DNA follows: TGCGCCAGCAGCCAGGCCCTAGCGGGCCCCTACGAGCAGTACTTC.

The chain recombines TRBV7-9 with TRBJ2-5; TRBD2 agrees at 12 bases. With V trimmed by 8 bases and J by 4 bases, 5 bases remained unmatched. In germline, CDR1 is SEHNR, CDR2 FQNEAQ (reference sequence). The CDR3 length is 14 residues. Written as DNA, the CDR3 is TGTGCCAGCGGACTAGCGGGACTCTCAGAGACCCAGTACTTC. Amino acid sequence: CASGLAGLSETQYF.

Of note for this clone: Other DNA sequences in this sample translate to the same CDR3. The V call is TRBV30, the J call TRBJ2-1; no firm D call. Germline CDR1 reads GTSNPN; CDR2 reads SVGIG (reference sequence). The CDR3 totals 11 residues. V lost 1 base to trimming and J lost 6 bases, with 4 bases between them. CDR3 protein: CAWSGRNEQFF. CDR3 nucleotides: TGTGCCTGGAGTGGTCGCAATGAGCAGTTCTTC.

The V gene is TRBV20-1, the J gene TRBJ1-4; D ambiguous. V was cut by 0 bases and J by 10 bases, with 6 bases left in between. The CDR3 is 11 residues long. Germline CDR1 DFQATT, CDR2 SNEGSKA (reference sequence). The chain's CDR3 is CSARDGGKLFF. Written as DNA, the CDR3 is TGCAGTGCTAGAGATGGCGGAAAACTGTTTTTT.

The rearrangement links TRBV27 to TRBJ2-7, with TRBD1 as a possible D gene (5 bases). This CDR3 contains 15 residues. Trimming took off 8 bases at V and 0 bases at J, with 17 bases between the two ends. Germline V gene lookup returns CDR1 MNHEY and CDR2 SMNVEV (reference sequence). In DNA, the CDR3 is TGTGCCAGCTTTGGTCCAGGGTCAAGCTCCTACGAGCAGTACTTC. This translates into CASFGPGSSSYEQYF.

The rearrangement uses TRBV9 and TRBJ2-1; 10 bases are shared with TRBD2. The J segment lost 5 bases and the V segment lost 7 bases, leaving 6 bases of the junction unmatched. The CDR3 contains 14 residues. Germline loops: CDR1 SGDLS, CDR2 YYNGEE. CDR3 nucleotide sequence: TGTGCCAGCCACCGCCTAGCGGGAGACAATGAGCAGTTCTTC. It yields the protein CASHRLAGDNEQFF.

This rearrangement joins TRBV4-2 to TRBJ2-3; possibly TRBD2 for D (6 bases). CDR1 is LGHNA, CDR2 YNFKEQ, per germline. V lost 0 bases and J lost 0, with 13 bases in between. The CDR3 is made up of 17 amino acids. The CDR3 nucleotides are TGTGCCAGCAGCCAAGAAGGAGGGGTTACTAGCACAGATACGCAGTATTTT. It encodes CASSQEGGVTSTDTQYF.

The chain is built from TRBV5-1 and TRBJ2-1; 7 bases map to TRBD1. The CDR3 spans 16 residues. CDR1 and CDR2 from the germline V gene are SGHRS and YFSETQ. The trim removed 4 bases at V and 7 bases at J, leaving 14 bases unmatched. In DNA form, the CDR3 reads TGCGCCAGCAGCGGAATAGGACAGGTTAGGCAAAATGAGCAGTTCTTC. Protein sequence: CASSGIGQVRQNEQFF.

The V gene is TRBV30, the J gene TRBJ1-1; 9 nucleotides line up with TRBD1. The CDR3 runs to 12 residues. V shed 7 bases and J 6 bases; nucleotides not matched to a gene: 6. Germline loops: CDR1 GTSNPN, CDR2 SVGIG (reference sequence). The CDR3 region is CAYTGQGAEAFF. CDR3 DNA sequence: TGTGCCTACACGGGACAGGGCGCTGAAGCTTTCTTT.

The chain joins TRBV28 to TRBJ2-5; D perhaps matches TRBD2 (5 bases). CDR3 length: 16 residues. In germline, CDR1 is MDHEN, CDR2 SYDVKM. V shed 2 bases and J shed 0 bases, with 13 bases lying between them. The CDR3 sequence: CASSLHGRVYQETQYF. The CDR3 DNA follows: TGTGCCAGCAGTTTACATGGGCGGGTGTACCAAGAGACCCAGTACTTC.

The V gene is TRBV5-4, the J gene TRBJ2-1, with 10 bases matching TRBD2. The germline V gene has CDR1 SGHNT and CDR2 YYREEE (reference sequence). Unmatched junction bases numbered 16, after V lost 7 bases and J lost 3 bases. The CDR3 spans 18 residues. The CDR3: CASAYATTKREGYNEQFF. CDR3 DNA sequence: TGTGCCAGCGCCTACGCAACCACGAAGCGGGAGGGCTACAATGAGCAGTTCTTC.

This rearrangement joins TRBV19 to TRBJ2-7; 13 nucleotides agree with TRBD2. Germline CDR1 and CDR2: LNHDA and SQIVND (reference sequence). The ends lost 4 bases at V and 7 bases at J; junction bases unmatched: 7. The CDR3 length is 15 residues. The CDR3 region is CASSKPGLAGREQYF. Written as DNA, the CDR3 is TGTGCCAGTAGTAAACCGGGACTAGCGGGAAGAGAGCAGTACTTC.

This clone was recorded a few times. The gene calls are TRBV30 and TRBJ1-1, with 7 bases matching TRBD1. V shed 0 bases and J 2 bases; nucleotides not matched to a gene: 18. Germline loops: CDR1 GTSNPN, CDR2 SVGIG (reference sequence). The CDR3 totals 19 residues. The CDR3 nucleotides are TGTGCCTGGAGTGTTTGCCCGACAGGGCCGATTGGGGGAAACACTGAAGCTTTCTTT. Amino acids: CAWSVCPTGPIGGNTEAFF.